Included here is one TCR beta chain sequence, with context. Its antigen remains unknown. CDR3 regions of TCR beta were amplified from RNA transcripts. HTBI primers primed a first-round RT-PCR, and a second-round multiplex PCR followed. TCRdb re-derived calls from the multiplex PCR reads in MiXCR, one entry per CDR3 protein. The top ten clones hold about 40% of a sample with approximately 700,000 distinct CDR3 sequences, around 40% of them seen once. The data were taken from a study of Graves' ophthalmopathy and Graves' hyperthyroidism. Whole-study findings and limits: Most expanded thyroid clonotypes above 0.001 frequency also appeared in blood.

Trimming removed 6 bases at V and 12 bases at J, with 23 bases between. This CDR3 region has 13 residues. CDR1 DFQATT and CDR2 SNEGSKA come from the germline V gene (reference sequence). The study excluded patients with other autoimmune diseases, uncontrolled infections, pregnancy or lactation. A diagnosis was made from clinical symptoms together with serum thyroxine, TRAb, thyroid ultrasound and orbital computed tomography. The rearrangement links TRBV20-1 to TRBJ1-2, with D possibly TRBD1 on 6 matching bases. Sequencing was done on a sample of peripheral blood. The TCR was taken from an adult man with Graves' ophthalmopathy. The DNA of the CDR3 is TGCAGTGCCCGAGGGGTTAGCGGGGGGGCCGACACCTTC. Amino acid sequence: CSARGVSGGADTF.